These 27 T cell receptor beta chains were all obtained from the same sample, sequenced in a study of sequential checkpoint blockade in melanoma. Method: immunoSEQ multiplex PCR; TCRdb's copy keeps in-frame clones and lacks some. The sample includes roughly 7,000 clones, roughly 28% of them seen just once. The treatment denotes: randomized to nivolumab then ipilimumab (arm A) or the reverse (arm B). The material sequenced was tumor tissue (inferred from file names), taken from a patient given nivolumab and ipilimumab in sequence. The source of these receptors is a human donor with melanoma.

The chain carries TRBV6-8 and TRBJ1-1, with a possible D match to TRBD1 (5 bases). Germline lookup yields CDR1 MNHGY and CDR2 SAAAGT. Trimming took off 6 bases at V and 1 base at J, with 12 bases between the two ends. CDR3 length: 14 amino acids. CDR3 bases: TGTGCCAGCAGCCGACAGATGGGGAACACTGAAGCTTTCTTT. As protein: CASSRQMGNTEAFF.

The chain has TRBV19 and TRBJ2-5; D might be TRBD2 (6 bases). Germline assignment: CDR1 LNHDA and CDR2 SQIVND (reference sequence). The length of the CDR3 is 16 residues. The V end lost 3 bases, the J end lost 2 bases, and 16 bases lay between the germline ends. Here the CDR3 reads CASSMGSGLQQETQYF. CDR3 nucleotides: TGTGCCAGTAGTATGGGCTCGGGACTCCAACAAGAGACCCAGTACTTC. Supplemented by reference TRBV19 and TRBJ2-5, the full variable domain reads DGGITQSPKYLFRKEGQNVTLSCEQNLNHDAMYWYRQDPGQGLRLIYYSQIVNDFQKGDIAEGYSVSREKKESFPLTVTSAQKNPTAFYLCASSMGSGLQQETQYFGPGTRLLVL.

This chain joins TRBV25-1 and TRBJ2-7, with 9 positions matching TRBD1. The CDR3 covers 16 residues. The V gene end was trimmed by 3 bases and the J gene end by 3 bases; junction bases not matched to a gene: 9. Germline CDR1 reads MGHDK; CDR2 reads SYGVNS. The CDR3 protein is CASSDATGGGLYEQYF. In nucleotides, the CDR3 is TGTGCCAGCAGTGATGCGACAGGGGGAGGACTCTACGAGCAGTACTTC.

Relative to its sample, this clone is medium-sized. This chain connects TRBV30 to TRBJ1-1; no definite D call. Germline V CDR1 and CDR2: GTSNPN, SVGIG (reference sequence). There are 11 residues in the CDR3. The V end was cut by 0 bases, the J end by 7 bases, with 6 bases between. As DNA, the CDR3 is TGTGCCTGGAGTGTAAACCTTGAAGCTTTCTTT. Translating it yields CAWSVNLEAFF.

This clone was observed many times. The V gene is TRBV23-1, the J gene TRBJ2-7; 9 nucleotides line up with TRBD1. TRBV23-1 is filed as an ORF, its function uncertain. The CDR3 runs 17 residues. With V trimmed by 6 bases and J by 5 bases, 17 bases remained unmatched. Here the CDR3 reads CASSLGNRGPSSNEQYF. CDR3 DNA sequence: TGCGCCAGCAGCTTGGGAAACAGGGGGCCATCGAGCAACGAGCAGTACTTC.

This clone is a singleton in its sample. V and J are TRBV19 and TRBJ2-6; 8 nucleotides match TRBD1. Trimming took 3 bases from V and 0 from J; bases not matched to a gene: 7. The CDR3 sequence is 18 residues long. CDR1 and CDR2 from the germline V gene are LNHDA and SQIVND (reference sequence). As DNA, the CDR3 is TGTGCCAGTAGTATGAGACAGGGGCCCTCCTCTGGGGCCAACGTCCTGACTTTC. Translated, it gives CASSMRQGPSSGANVLTF.

Here the CDR3 reads CASSPGTGNGYTF. CDR3 bases: TGTGCCAGCTCACCAGGGACAGGGAATGGCTACACCTTC. This chain links TRBV18 with TRBJ1-2; 9 bases are shared with TRBD1. CDR1 KGHSH and CDR2 LQKENI come from the germline V gene. V shed 2 bases and J 6 bases; nucleotides not matched to a gene: 1. The CDR3 runs to 13 residues.

This clone appeared a few times. The CDR3 DNA reads TGTGCCAGCAGCCCGGGGGCTCAAGGGGTCGAGCAGTACTTC. Amino acids: CASSPGAQGVEQYF. This chain links TRBV6-8 with TRBJ2-7; perhaps D is TRBD1 or TRBD2 (6 bases each). The CDR3 runs to 14 residues. Trimming pared 6 bases from V and 6 bases from J, leaving 18 bases between. Looked up from germline, CDR1 is MNHGY and CDR2 is SAAAGT.

By share, this clone counts as medium-sized. The chain couples TRBV10-3 to TRBJ2-5; weak D call: TRBD2 (6 bases). The CDR3 extends over 12 amino acids. Germline-derived CDR1 and CDR2 are ENHRY and SYGVKD. V lost 2 bases and J 5 bases, leaving 6 bases between the germline ends. CDR3 bases: TGTGCCATCAGTGAGGGGGGGGAGACCCAGTACTTC. It is translated as CAISEGGETQYF.

This clone was seen a few times. The chain couples TRBV6-8 to TRBJ2-3, with D tentatively TRBD2 (5 bases). The germline V gene encodes CDR1 MNHGY and CDR2 SAAAGT. With 3 bases removed from V and 6 bases from J, the gap between germline ends came to 7 bases. This CDR3 has 12 residues. The DNA for the CDR3 is TGTGCCAGCAGTTATGAGGGCGATACGCAGTATTTT. Translating gives CASSYEGDTQYF.

The chain recombines TRBV14 with TRBJ2-2; D possibly corresponds to TRBD1 (5 bases). CDR3 size: 14 residues. Per germline, CDR1 SGHDN and CDR2 FVKESK. V lost 4 bases and J lost 1, with 7 bases in between. The DNA of the CDR3 is TGTGCCAGCAGCCCCAGGGTGAACACCGGGGAGCTGTTTTTT. The encoded protein is CASSPRVNTGELFF.

This clone was seen only a few times. V gene TRBV25-1 combines with J gene TRBJ1-4; TRBD1 might be the D (5 bases). V lost 4 bases to trimming and J lost 2 bases, with 14 bases between them. In germline, CDR1 is MGHDK, CDR2 SYGVNS. The CDR3 has 16 residues. The CDR3: CASSALTGRTNEKLFF. CDR3 sequence (DNA): TGTGCCAGCAGTGCTCTCACAGGTCGCACTAATGAAAAACTGTTTTTT.

Here the CDR3 DNA reads TGTGCCAGCAGTTTAGGGGAGGGGCTCTATGGCTACACCTTC. This translates into CASSLGEGLYGYTF. The J gene is TRBJ1-2, the V gene TRBV28; a weak D match, TRBD1 (5 bases). V was trimmed by 2 bases and J by 4 bases, leaving 11 bases between them. CDR3 length: 14 amino acids. CDR1 and CDR2 (germline): MDHEN, SYDVKM.

This clone ranks as medium-sized. This sequence joins TRBV11-3 and TRBJ2-7, with 7 bases fitting TRBD1. The ends lost 2 bases at V and 6 bases at J; junction bases unmatched: 7. The germline gives CDR1 SGHNT, CDR2 YENEEA. This CDR3 is 14 amino acids long. CDR3 residues: CASSLTGTVGEQYF. The CDR3 bases are TGTGCCAGCAGCTTAACGGGGACAGTAGGCGAGCAGTACTTC.

This clone was seen once. The V and J genes are TRBV30 and TRBJ1-1; no clear D gene. This CDR3 has 11 amino acids. Trimming stripped 0 bases from V and 7 bases from J, with 6 bases between. CDR1 is GTSNPN and CDR2 is SVGIG in the germline V gene (reference sequence). The CDR3 is CAWSVGYEAFF. The CDR3 DNA reads as TGTGCCTGGAGTGTTGGGTATGAAGCTTTCTTT. Based on the CDR3 plus reference TRBV30 and TRBJ1-1, the full variable domain is SQTIHQWPATLVQPVGSPLSLECTVEGTSNPNLYWYRQAAGRGLQLLFYSVGIGQISSEVPQNLSASRPQDRQFILSSKKLLLSDSGFYLCAWSVGYEAFFGQGTRLTVV.

This clone has a count of ten or more. This chain links TRBV7-5 with TRBJ2-7. TRBV7-5 has pseudogene status. The CDR3 sequence is 14 residues long. The CDR3 sequence: CASSLEGGVGEQYF. In DNA form, the CDR3 reads TGTGCCAGCAGCTTAGAGGGGGGAGTCGGAGAGCAGTACTTC.

The chain couples TRBV19 to TRBJ2-3; TRBD2 matches at 10 bases. After removal of 1 base from V and 5 bases from J, the junction contained 6 bases not matched to a gene. This CDR3 has 16 residues. Germline assignment: CDR1 LNHDA and CDR2 SQIVND (reference sequence). This CDR3 is CASSIASGLAQDTQYF. The CDR3 region has the DNA TGTGCCAGTAGTATAGCCTCGGGACTAGCGCAAGATACGCAGTATTTT.

Remarks on this clone: A junction boundary mismatches the germline segment, possibly from a read error. The rearrangement links TRBV6-7 to TRBJ2-1; D unclear. TRBV6-7 is marked as an open reading frame, function uncertain. CDR3 length: 11 residues. This CDR3 is CATSDINEQFF. CDR3 DNA: TGTGCCACCAGTGATATCAATGAGCAGTTCTTC.

The chain recombines TRBV11-3 with TRBJ1-5; no clear D gene. The V gene's germline CDR1 is SGHNT and CDR2 YENEEA. V shed 2 bases and J shed 2 bases, with 10 bases lying between them. This CDR3 is built from 15 residues. The CDR3 is CASSLLGDGNQPQHF. CDR3 coding DNA: TGTGCCAGCAGCTTACTGGGAGATGGCAATCAGCCCCAGCATTTT.

This clone was detected only once. CDR3 DNA: TGTGCCAGCAGCCATCTACAGGGGGCGCGGGAGCAGTACTTC. Amino acids: CASSHLQGAREQYF. The genes are TRBV14 and TRBJ2-7; 9 positions agree with TRBD1. V shed 3 bases and J 7 bases; nucleotides not matched to a gene: 7. The CDR3 runs 14 residues. Germline lookup yields CDR1 SGHDN and CDR2 FVKESK.

V and J are TRBV6-8 and TRBJ1-1, with D maybe TRBD1 (5 bases). Trimming stripped 6 bases from V and 3 bases from J, with 11 bases between. CDR1 is MNHGY and CDR2 is SAAAGT in the germline V gene. The CDR3 runs to 13 residues. This chain's CDR3 is CASSPDKDTEAFF. CDR3 nucleotide sequence: TGTGCCAGCAGCCCGGACAAGGACACTGAAGCTTTCTTT.

This clone was picked up many times. The CDR3 spells CASSQDQTSADTQYF. The CDR3 DNA sequence: TGCGCCAGCAGCCAAGATCAGACTAGCGCAGATACGCAGTATTTT. The rearrangement joins TRBV5-1 to TRBJ2-3; 8 positions agree with TRBD2. The CDR3 spans 15 residues. The junction had 8 bases not matched to a gene; V was cut back by 4 bases and J by 4 bases. Germline-derived CDR1 and CDR2 are SGHRS and YFSETQ.

Only a few counts were recorded for this clone. The chain couples TRBV6-8 to TRBJ2-6; 10 nucleotides agree with TRBD1. In germline, CDR1 is MNHGY, CDR2 SAAAGT. V was pared by 5 bases and J by 3 bases, with 7 bases of the junction left unmatched. The CDR3 runs to 17 residues. This CDR3 reads CASSQMTGGIGANVLTF. The CDR3 coding sequence is TGTGCCAGCAGTCAAATGACAGGGGGCATTGGGGCCAACGTCCTGACTTTC.

V is TRBV6-7 and J is TRBJ1-5, with 7 bases aligning to TRBD1. TRBV6-7 falls under the ORF class, with uncertain function. With 4 bases clipped from V and 6 bases from J, the junction kept 9 bases outside the gene matches. The CDR3 runs to 15 residues. The CDR3 DNA reads as TGTGCCAGCAGTTCGGGACAGCTATGGGGTCAGCCCCAGCATTTT. Residues: CASSSGQLWGQPQHF.

This clone was found many times. The chain couples TRBV11-3 to TRBJ2-2; D is unresolved. This CDR3 has 15 amino acids. Trimming left V 1 base short and J 2 bases short, with 8 bases between. Germline assignment: CDR1 SGHNT and CDR2 YENEEA. CDR3 sequence (DNA): TGTGCCAGCAGCTTAGTGGGTGTAAACACCGGGGAGCTGTTTTTT. This codes for CASSLVGVNTGELFF.

The J gene is TRBJ2-2, the V gene TRBV9, with TRBD1 identical over 8 bases. Germline V gives CDR1 SGDLS, CDR2 YYNGEE. The CDR3 is 17 residues long. J lost 5 bases, V lost 3 bases, and 12 bases had no gene match. CDR3 in amino acids: CASSGQGIKSGTGELFF. The CDR3 DNA is TGTGCCAGCAGCGGACAGGGGATCAAGTCGGGGACCGGGGAGCTGTTTTTT.

The chain uses TRBV30 and TRBJ1-4; D remains ambiguous. Trimming stripped 0 bases from V and 8 bases from J, with 13 bases between. The CDR3 loop spans 14 amino acids. From germline, CDR1 is GTSNPN and CDR2 SVGIG (reference sequence). The CDR3 loop is CAWSVRGSEEKLFF. CDR3 sequence (DNA): TGTGCCTGGAGTGTACGAGGCTCTGAGGAAAAACTGTTTTTT.